This T cell receptor beta chain was identified during a study of blood T cell repertoires in COVID-19. Original processing methods: Reference gene primer amplification gave estimated nucleated cell counts. Clones were read by immunoSEQ multiplex PCR, and TCRdb kept only the in-frame ones, dropping some. V, J and clone size are those of that table, while D and trimming were read from the DNA. The sample carries about 200,000 clones, roughly 78% recorded once. The sequence was obtained from a woman in her forties with acute or convalescent COVID-19. Sequencing was carried out using peripheral blood.

CDR3 residues: CASRGGRETGELFF. The CDR3 bases are TGTGCCAGCAGGGGTGGAAGGGAGACCGGGGAGCTGTTTTTT. The chain recombines TRBV3-1 (or the pseudogene TRBV3-2) with TRBJ2-2; TRBD2 might be the D (5 bases). CDR3 length equals 14 residues. Trimming took off 6 bases at V and 5 bases at J, with 13 bases between the two ends. CDR1 is LGHDT, CDR2 YNNKEL, per germline (reference sequence).